Shown below are 27 T cell receptor beta chains from a single sample sequenced in a study of blood T cells in healthy people across ages. The second PCR ran about 6 to 12 cycles with a sample-barcoded 5' primer and J-beta primers. TCRdb re-analysed the 5' RACE reads in MiXCR, keeping a single row per CDR3 protein. The sample includes under 1,000,000 distinct CDR3 sequences, under 40% of them seen just once. The sequencing input was blood. The receptors originated from a man aged 18 to 29 in good health.

The chain carries TRBV7-6 and TRBJ2-3; D possibly corresponds to TRBD2 (6 bases). V was shortened by 4 bases and J by 4 bases, with 15 bases between the two germline ends. Germline V gene data show CDR1 as SGHVS and CDR2 as FNYEAQ. There are 15 residues in the CDR3. CDR3 sequence: CASSSFLEGPDTQYF. CDR3 sequence (DNA): TGTGCCAGCAGCTCGTTCTTGGAGGGTCCAGATACGCAGTATTTT.

Many counts were recorded for this clonotype. The V call is TRBV12-3 or TRBV12-4, the J call TRBJ1-2; D not resolved. The CDR3 sequence is 13 residues long. Trimming removed 3 bases from V and 2 bases from J, with 7 bases in between. In nucleotides, the CDR3 is TGTGCCAGCAGTTTGGTCAGCAACTATGGCTACACCTTC. This encodes CASSLVSNYGYTF.

This clonotype was detected a few times. The V and J genes are TRBV10-3 and TRBJ2-3; TRBD1 agrees at 8 bases. The junction had 11 bases not matched to a gene; V was cut back by 5 bases and J by 4 bases. Germline values: CDR1 ENHRY, CDR2 SYGVKD. This CDR3 is built from 16 residues. CDR3 in amino acids: CAISQIRGRVADTQYF. The CDR3 DNA reads TGTGCCATCAGTCAAATCAGGGGGCGCGTGGCAGATACGCAGTATTTT.

This chain connects TRBV24-1 to TRBJ1-5; TRBD1 matches 8 bases. Germline-derived CDR1 and CDR2 are KGHDR and SFDVKD. V dropped 4 bases and J dropped 6; count of bases not matched to a gene: 1. This CDR3 has 13 residues. CDR3 amino acids: CATSETGVQPQHF. The CDR3 nucleotides read TGTGCCACCAGTGAGACAGGGGTTCAGCCCCAGCATTTT.

The V gene is TRBV7-9, the J gene TRBJ2-5; no firm D call. The DNA matches TRBJ2-7 better at its end, which makes the J call doubtful. CDR3 size: 13 residues. CDR1 and CDR2 (germline): SEHNR, FQNEAQ (reference sequence). CDR3 residues: CASSPYSDYEQYF. Here the CDR3 DNA reads TGTGCCAGCAGCCCCTATTCGGACTACGAGCAGTACTTC.

The chain is built from TRBV4-2 and TRBJ2-7, with 8 bases aligning to TRBD1. This CDR3 is 15 amino acids long. Unmatched junction bases numbered 12, after V lost 4 bases and J lost 7 bases. Germline loops: CDR1 LGHNA, CDR2 YNFKEQ. The CDR3 sequence: CASSRTGPVYNEQYF. In DNA form, the CDR3 reads TGTGCCAGCAGCCGGACAGGGCCCGTATACAATGAGCAGTACTTC.

The chain employs TRBV9 and TRBJ1-3, with D tentatively TRBD1 (5 bases). Germline-derived CDR1 and CDR2 are SGDLS and YYNGEE. V was pared by 3 bases and J by 4 bases, with 17 bases between. CDR3 length: 16 amino acids. The CDR3 DNA reads TGTGCCAGCAGCGCCCGGGACTCCGGTCGGGGAAACACCATATATTTT. As protein: CASSARDSGRGNTIYF.

This clonotype was counted ten times or more. The V and J genes are TRBV12-3 or TRBV12-4 and TRBJ2-1; 8 positions agree with TRBD1. The V gene end was trimmed by 5 bases and the J gene end by 4 bases; junction bases not matched to a gene: 7. There are 15 residues in the CDR3. This CDR3 is CASSAQGALYNEQFF. The CDR3 DNA reads TGTGCCAGCAGTGCCCAGGGGGCACTATACAATGAGCAGTTCTTC.

As regards this clonotype: One base away lies a much larger clone, so this may be a sequencing read error. The CDR3 DNA reads as TGTGCCAGCAGTTTACCAACGGTAGGGCCAGCAGATACGCAGTATTTT. It translates to CASSLPTVGPADTQYF. The J gene is TRBJ2-3, the V gene TRBV27; D gene ambiguous. This CDR3 is built from 16 residues. The V gene lost 2 bases and the J gene lost 4 bases, with 16 bases spanning the gap. Germline lookup yields CDR1 MNHEY and CDR2 SMNVEV (reference sequence).

Remarks on this clonotype: A read error may be the cause here, since a much bigger clone is one base away. The genes are TRBV7-2 and TRBJ2-1, with D hard to call. The length of the CDR3 is 14 residues. V gave up 1 base and J gave up 13 bases, with 17 bases separating them. Per the germline V gene, CDR1 is SGHTA and CDR2 is FQGNSA. The CDR3 DNA reads TGTGCCAGCAGCTTAGAGGTCTACACAGAGACCCAGTTCTTC. It is translated as CASSLEVYTETQFF.

The J gene is TRBJ2-7, the V gene TRBV6-2 or TRBV6-3, with a tentative D call TRBD2 (6 bases). The CDR3 totals 13 residues. CDR1 is MNHEY and CDR2 is SVGEGT in the germline V gene. V was pared by 0 bases and J by 6 bases, with 9 bases between. This chain's CDR3 is CASSYSQGGEQYF. The DNA for the CDR3 is TGTGCCAGCAGTTACTCGCAGGGAGGCGAGCAGTACTTC.

Comment on this clonotype: An end of the junction does not agree with germline; a read error may underlie this. V is TRBV10-3 and J is TRBJ1-5; possibly TRBD1 for D (5 bases). Per the germline V gene, CDR1 is ENHRY and CDR2 is SYGVKD. The CDR3 runs to 15 residues. The CDR3 nucleotides are TGTGCCATCAGTGAGTTGGGGACTGGCAATCGGCCCCAGCATTTT. Protein product: CAISELGTGNRPQHF.

This clonotype was seen more than once but under ten times. The V call is TRBV12-3 or TRBV12-4, the J call TRBJ2-1, with D uncertain. The CDR3 contains 13 residues. V lost 7 bases to trimming and J lost 7 bases, with 14 bases between them. The CDR3 DNA sequence: TGTGCCAGCAACGTAGGACGTCTAAATGAGCAGTTCTTC. This encodes CASNVGRLNEQFF.

This chain connects TRBV20-1 to TRBJ1-2, with a tentative D call TRBD1 (5 bases). CDR1 and CDR2 (germline): DFQATT, SNEGSKA (reference sequence). There are 13 residues in the CDR3. V shed 6 bases and J shed 2 bases, with 13 bases lying between them. The CDR3 coding sequence is TGCAGTGCCCGGGGGGACCGGAACTATGGCTACACCTTC. It translates to CSARGDRNYGYTF.

The gene calls are TRBV5-1 and TRBJ1-4; 8 nucleotides agree with TRBD1. With V trimmed by 4 bases and J by 5 bases, 10 bases remained unmatched. Germline CDR1 reads SGHRS; CDR2 reads YFSETQ. The CDR3 totals 16 residues. The CDR3 nucleotides are TGCGCCAGCAGCCAAGGCTTCAGGGGGCAAAATGAAAAACTGTTTTTT. This gives the protein CASSQGFRGQNEKLFF.

The gene calls are TRBV3-1 and TRBJ2-1; 10 positions match TRBD1. This CDR3 spans 15 amino acids. The V gene end was trimmed by 4 bases and the J gene end by 9 bases; junction bases not matched to a gene: 9. Germline CDR1 LGHDT, CDR2 YNNKEL (reference sequence). The CDR3 nucleotides read TGTGCCAGCAGCCTGGGACAGGGGCCAGCTTTTGAGCAGTTCTTC. This codes for CASSLGQGPAFEQFF.

V gene TRBV20-1 combines with J gene TRBJ2-3; D not resolved. The ends were cut back, 6 bases at V and 7 bases at J, with 11 bases in the middle. Germline values: CDR1 DFQATT, CDR2 SNEGSKA (reference sequence). This CDR3 is 11 amino acids long. For the CDR3, the DNA is TGCAGTGCCGCCTACTGGAATACGCAGTATTTT. Translation gives CSAAYWNTQYF.

The chain joins TRBV2 to TRBJ1-2, with 9 bases lining up with TRBD1. Per germline, CDR1 SNHLY and CDR2 FYNNEI. Trimming at V came to 8 bases and at J to 4 bases, leaving 5 bases not matched to a gene. CDR3 length equals 13 residues. CDR3 in amino acids: CASQEGQGYGYTF. CDR3 nucleotide sequence: TGTGCCAGCCAAGAGGGACAGGGCTATGGCTACACCTTC.

There are a few counts of this clonotype. V usage is TRBV7-9 and J usage is TRBJ2-5, with TRBD1 identical over 10 bases. V was clipped by 2 bases and J by 5 bases; unmatched bases: 5. This CDR3 is 15 amino acids long. Per germline, CDR1 SEHNR and CDR2 FQNEAQ (reference sequence). CDR3 region: CASSLRQGAGETQYF. CDR3 coding DNA: TGTGCCAGCAGCTTAAGACAGGGGGCCGGGGAGACCCAGTACTTC.

This sequence joins TRBV7-2 and TRBJ1-3; 9 bases align to TRBD1. The CDR3 covers 15 residues. J gave up 3 bases and V 7 bases, and 7 bases lay outside the gene matches. Germline V gene data show CDR1 as SGHTA and CDR2 as FQGNSA. CDR3 DNA sequence: TGTGCCAGCACCGAGACAGGGGGATTTGGAAACACCATATATTTT. It encodes CASTETGGFGNTIYF.

This clonotype was detected ten times or more. The chain couples TRBV2 to TRBJ2-5, with D possibly matching TRBD1 (5 bases). CDR3 length equals 13 residues. In germline, CDR1 is SNHLY, CDR2 FYNNEI. Trimming took 5 bases from V and 3 from J, leaving 10 bases between them. In DNA, the CDR3 is TGTGCCAGCAGTTCCAGGGTCGAAGAGACCCAGTACTTC. It yields the protein CASSSRVEETQYF.

The chain joins TRBV6-6 to TRBJ2-5, with D tentatively TRBD1 (5 bases). CDR1 MNHNY and CDR2 SVGAGI come from the germline V gene (reference sequence). This CDR3 region has 15 residues. V lost 7 bases and J 2 bases, leaving 17 bases between the germline ends. The CDR3 region has the DNA TGTGCCAGCACTCCGACAAGGGGTCTTCAAGAGACCCAGTACTTC. The encoded protein is CASTPTRGLQETQYF.

This clonotype appeared a few times. This chain connects TRBV20-1 to TRBJ1-5; 7 bases are shared with TRBD1. The CDR3 totals 16 residues. Germline V gene data show CDR1 as DFQATT and CDR2 as SNEGSKA (reference sequence). Trimming cost V 6 bases and J 7 bases; bases outside gene matches: 18. CDR3 loop: CSAPRGGGDLEQPQHF. The CDR3 DNA sequence: TGCAGTGCCCCGAGGGGAGGGGGCGATTTGGAACAGCCCCAGCATTTT.

This clonotype has more than one count but fewer than ten. The gene calls are TRBV5-1 and TRBJ1-2; 9 bases agree with TRBD1. V was clipped by 0 bases and J by 7 bases; unmatched bases: 1. Germline assignment: CDR1 SGHRS and CDR2 YFSETQ. CDR3 length: 13 amino acids. The CDR3 nucleotides are TGCGCCAGCAGCTTGGAACAGGGGGCTGGCTACACCTTC. The encoded protein is CASSLEQGAGYTF.

The rearrangement joins TRBV2 to TRBJ2-1, with 12 nucleotides matching TRBD2. Germline CDR1 SNHLY, CDR2 FYNNEI. Germline trimming cut 6 bases from V and 5 bases from J; bases unmatched to any gene: 11. The CDR3 length is 17 residues. CDR3 sequence: CASRGALAGGTDNEQFF. CDR3 bases: TGTGCCAGCAGGGGGGCCCTAGCGGGGGGGACCGACAATGAGCAGTTCTTC.

This clonotype was picked up many times. The chain recombines TRBV6-2 or TRBV6-3 with TRBJ2-5; no definite D call. The germline V and J ends were trimmed by 2 bases and 9 bases, with 10 bases remaining between them. Germline values: CDR1 MNHEY, CDR2 SVGEGT. The CDR3 extends over 12 amino acids. This CDR3 is CASSYELPSQYF. CDR3 DNA sequence: TGTGCCAGCAGTTACGAACTACCATCCCAGTACTTC.

This clonotype was observed at least ten times. V and J are TRBV4-3 and TRBJ2-3; perhaps TRBD2 as D (6 bases). The germline CDR1 and CDR2 sequences are LGHNA and YSLEER. V lost 1 base and J 4 bases, leaving 15 bases between the germline ends. This CDR3 has 16 residues. CDR3 protein: CASSQVGTPGADTQYF. The CDR3 nucleotides are TGCGCCAGCAGCCAAGTGGGGACTCCAGGCGCAGATACGCAGTATTTT.